This T cell receptor (beta chain) was sequenced for a study of blood T cell repertoires in COVID-19. The age range of participants was about 18 to 90 years, with residence in roughly 25 US areas. Participants were placed into cohorts based on the clinical history they reported. In the original analysis: Estimated nucleated cell counts came from reference gene primer amplification. Generated by immunoSEQ multiplex PCR, the TCRdb table keeps only in-frame clones and is missing some. V, J and clone size were drawn from that table, and D and trimming were deduced from the DNA. The data show about 200,000 clones, 89% seen once. The junction had 7 bases not matched to a gene; V was cut back by 4 bases and J by 7 bases. Germline CDR1 is LNHDA and CDR2 is SQIVND (reference sequence). This CDR3 region has 15 residues.

The TCR sequence derives from a woman aged 40 to 50 with acute COVID-19. The rearrangement links TRBV19 to TRBJ1-5; 10 bases match TRBD1. The sample comprised PBMCs or T cells enriched from blood (not recorded which). The CDR3 reads CASSRGQGTVQPQHF. The CDR3 nucleotides read TGTGCCAGTAGTAGGGGACAGGGGACCGTGCAGCCCCAGCATTTT.